These 9 T cell receptor beta chains came from one sample sequenced in a study of blood T cell repertoires in COVID-19. Data came from immunoSEQ multiplex PCR; TCRdb stores just in-frame clones and leaves some out. The table records about 180,000 clones, roughly four fifths of them present only once. Sample: peripheral blood. The receptors were gathered from a woman in her 70s with COVID-19, enrolled during active disease.

The chain combines TRBV5-1 with TRBJ1-1, with 10 positions matching TRBD1. This CDR3 has 15 residues. From germline, CDR1 is SGHRS and CDR2 YFSETQ. With 4 bases clipped from V and 9 bases from J, the junction kept 12 bases outside the gene matches. CDR3 protein: CASSPRQGAGIKAFF. The CDR3 coding sequence is TGCGCCAGCAGCCCTAGACAGGGGGCCGGGATTAAAGCTTTCTTT. The whole variable domain, filled in from reference TRBV5-1 and TRBJ1-1, reads KAGVTQTPRYLIKTRGQQVTLSCSPISGHRSVSWYQQTPGQGLQFLFEYFSETQRNKGNFPGRFSGRQFSNSRSEMNVSTLELGDSALYLCASSPRQGAGIKAFFGQGTRLTVV.

The chain employs TRBV12-3 or TRBV12-4 and TRBJ2-7; 10 nucleotides line up with TRBD1. Unmatched junction bases numbered 4, after V lost 5 bases and J lost 6 bases. The CDR3 has 13 residues. The CDR3 sequence is CASSGQGVGEQYF. The CDR3 nucleotides are TGTGCCAGCAGTGGACAGGGGGTAGGCGAGCAGTACTTC.

This clone was seen just once. This chain joins TRBV3-1 (or the pseudogene TRBV3-2) and TRBJ2-7; maybe TRBD2 (6 bases). Germline V gene sequence: CDR1 LGHDT, CDR2 YNNKEL (reference sequence). The CDR3 is 17 residues long. Between the trimmed V and J ends, which lost 0 bases and 4 bases, there was a span of 19 bases. The CDR3 region is CASSQDPSGQRGYEQYF. As DNA, the CDR3 is TGTGCCAGCAGCCAAGATCCTTCTGGACAACGGGGGTACGAGCAGTACTTC.

The rearrangement uses TRBV19 and TRBJ2-4; weak D call: TRBD2 (6 bases). This CDR3 has 15 residues. Germline CDR1 reads LNHDA; CDR2 reads SQIVND (reference sequence). V lost 1 base to trimming and J lost 4 bases, with 11 bases between them. The DNA for the CDR3 is TGTGCCAGTAGTATAGTAGGAGGGATAAAAAACATTCAGTACTTC. It yields the protein CASSIVGGIKNIQYF.

The chain links TRBV2 to TRBJ2-1; 7 bases fit TRBD2. Germline assignment: CDR1 SNHLY and CDR2 FYNNEI. This CDR3 spans 14 amino acids. V gave up 5 bases and J gave up 7 bases; unmatched junction bases: 8. The CDR3 loop reads CASSTSGNGNEQFF. As DNA, the CDR3 is TGTGCCAGCAGTACAAGCGGGAACGGGAATGAGCAGTTCTTC. The complete variable domain, with remaining parts taken from reference TRBV2 and TRBJ2-1, reads EPEVTQTPSHQVTQMGQEVILRCVPISNHLYFYWYRQILGQKVEFLVSFYNNEISEKSEIFDDQFSVERPDGSNFTLKIRSTKLEDSAMYFCASSTSGNGNEQFFGPGTRLTVL.

This rearrangement joins TRBV7-2 to TRBJ2-3, with 9 bases fitting TRBD2. This CDR3 region has 16 residues. The germline gives CDR1 SGHTA, CDR2 FQGNSA. V shed 1 base and J 1 base; nucleotides not matched to a gene: 3. In DNA, the CDR3 is TGTGCCAGCAGCTTAGGACTAGCGGTAGGCACAGATACGCAGTATTTT. Its protein product is CASSLGLAVGTDTQYF.

The chain carries TRBV6-2 or TRBV6-3 and TRBJ2-7, with D perhaps matching TRBD2 (5 bases). Germline V gene lookup returns CDR1 MNHEY and CDR2 SVGEGT. This CDR3 has 15 residues. Trimming took 5 bases from V and 6 from J, leaving 20 bases between them. The CDR3, as DNA: TGTGCCAGCAGTCTTTCCAGTACTAGGCCACTCGAGCAGTACTTC. This codes for CASSLSSTRPLEQYF.

The table lists this clone with a few counts. J is TRBJ2-5 and V is TRBV13, with D possibly being TRBD1 (6 bases). Trimming took 2 bases from V and 2 from J, leaving 12 bases between them. Germline V CDR1 and CDR2: PRHDT, FYEKMQ (reference sequence). This CDR3 comprises 15 residues. The CDR3, as DNA: TGTGCCAGCAGCTTAAGTCAGGACAGACAAGAGACCCAGTACTTC. Protein sequence: CASSLSQDRQETQYF.

This clone has just a few counts. The gene calls are TRBV6-1 and TRBJ1-1; TRBD1 is a possible D gene (5 bases). Germline V lookup: CDR1 MNHNS, CDR2 SASEGT. The CDR3 runs to 16 residues. V was trimmed by 4 bases and J by 4 bases, leaving 19 bases between them. DNA for the CDR3: TGTGCCAGCAGTGGAAGGCCCTTCTCCGGGGGCACTGAAGCTTTCTTT. It translates to CASSGRPFSGGTEAFF.